This TCR beta chain was obtained from a study of T cells in tuberculosis. The wider study: In South Africa, adults with active tuberculosis were compared with IGRA-negative and latently infected IGRA-positive adolescents.

Repertoires were generated with immunoSEQ multiplex PCR, while TCRdb's copy carries only in-frame clones and drops some. Here the sample spans approximately 31,000 clones, around 95% being singletons. The CDR3 is 15 residues long. Germline CDR1 reads SGHDT; CDR2 reads YYEEEE. The V segment lost 4 bases and the J segment 6 bases; nucleotides outside the gene matches: 2. Sequencing was done on a sample of PBMCs. The sequence was collected from a donor aged 5-35 years with latent tuberculosis or without tuberculosis infection. This chain connects TRBV5-6 to TRBJ2-2; 14 nucleotides line up with TRBD2. CDR3 nucleotide sequence: TGTGCCAGCAGCGGGGGACTAGCGGGAGCCGGGGAGCTGTTTTTT. Translated: CASSGGLAGAGELFF. The variable domain in full, with the rest retrieved from reference TRBV5-6 and TRBJ2-2, is DAGVTQSPTHLIKTRGQQVTLRCSPKSGHDTVSWYQQALGQGPQFIFQYYEEEERQRGNFPDRFSGHQFPNYSSELNVNALLLGDSALYLCASSGGLAGAGELFFGEGSRLTVL.